This TCR beta chain was recovered during a study of cytomegalovirus exposure and HLA in healthy donors. To note about this clone: Its antigen is undetermined.

Overall study findings and caveats: Near-uniform donor sequencing depth was presumed by presence/absence analyses. Per a prior analysis, the majority of TCR beta V segments were productive roughly 87% or roughly 30% of the time. Later work showed greater clonal expansion in HLA-associated TCR beta chains than in equally common others. Analyzed later, most CMV-associated TCR beta chains appeared HLA-restricted.

This CDR3 has 13 residues. Germline V gene lookup returns CDR1 SNHLY and CDR2 FYNNEI. J gave up 7 bases and V 4 bases, and 2 bases lay outside the gene matches. With 60 Vbeta and 13 Jbeta primers, the PCR was carried out. The repertoire was sequenced with immunoSEQ multiplex PCR; TCRdb's copy has only in-frame clones and lacks some. This table holds tens of thousands of clones, about 62% found once. This chain joins TRBV2 and TRBJ2-2; 8 nucleotides agree with TRBD1. Sequenced: PBMCs. The TCR comes from a man aged 25 to 40 in good health and CMV-seronegative. CDR3 nucleotides: TGTGCCAGCAGTGGGACAGGGTTCGGGGAGCTGTTTTTT. Protein: CASSGTGFGELFF.